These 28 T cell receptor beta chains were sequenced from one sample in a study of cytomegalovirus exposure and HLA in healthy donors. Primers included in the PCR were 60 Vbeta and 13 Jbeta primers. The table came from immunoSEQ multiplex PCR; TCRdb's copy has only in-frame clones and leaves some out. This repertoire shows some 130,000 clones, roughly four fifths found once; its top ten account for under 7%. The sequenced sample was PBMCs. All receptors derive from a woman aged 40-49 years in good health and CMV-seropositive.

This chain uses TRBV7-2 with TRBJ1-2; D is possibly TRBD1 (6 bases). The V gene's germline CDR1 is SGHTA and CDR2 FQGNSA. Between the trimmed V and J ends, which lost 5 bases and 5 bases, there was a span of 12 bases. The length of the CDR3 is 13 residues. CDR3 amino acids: CASSPRQAYGYTF. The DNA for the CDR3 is TGTGCCAGCAGCCCCCGACAGGCATATGGCTACACCTTC.

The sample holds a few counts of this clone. CDR3 amino acids: CASSSQGYEQYF. CDR3 sequence (DNA): TGCGCCAGCAGCTCACAGGGCTACGAGCAGTACTTC. This rearrangement joins TRBV5-1 to TRBJ2-7; possible D gene TRBD1, 6 bases. The length of the CDR3 is 12 residues. The ends were cut back, 3 bases at V and 3 bases at J, with 7 bases in the middle. The germline V gene has CDR1 SGHRS and CDR2 YFSETQ. Full variable domain (missing parts from reference TRBV5-1 and TRBJ2-7): KAGVTQTPRYLIKTRGQQVTLSCSPISGHRSVSWYQQTPGQGLQFLFEYFSETQRNKGNFPGRFSGRQFSNSRSEMNVSTLELGDSALYLCASSSQGYEQYFGPGTRLTVT.

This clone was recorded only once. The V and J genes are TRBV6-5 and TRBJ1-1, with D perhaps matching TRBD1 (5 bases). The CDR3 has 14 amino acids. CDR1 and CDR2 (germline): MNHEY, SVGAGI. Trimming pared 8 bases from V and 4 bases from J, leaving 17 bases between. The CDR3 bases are TGTGCCAGCCAGGATGGGGGGGTAACCACTGAAGCTTTCTTT. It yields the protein CASQDGGVTTEAFF.

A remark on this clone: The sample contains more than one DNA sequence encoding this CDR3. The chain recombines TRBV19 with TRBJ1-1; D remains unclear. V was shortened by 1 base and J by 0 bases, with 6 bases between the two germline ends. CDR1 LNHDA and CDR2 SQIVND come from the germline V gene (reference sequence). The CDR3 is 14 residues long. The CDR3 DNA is TGTGCCAGTAGTATAGGGCCAGTGAACACTGAAGCTTTCTTT. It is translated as CASSIGPVNTEAFF.

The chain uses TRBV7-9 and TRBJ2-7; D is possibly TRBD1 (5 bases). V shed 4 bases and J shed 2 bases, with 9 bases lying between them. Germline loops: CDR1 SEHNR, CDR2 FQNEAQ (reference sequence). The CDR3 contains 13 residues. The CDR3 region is CASSWVQAYEQYF. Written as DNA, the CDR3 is TGTGCCAGCAGCTGGGTACAGGCCTACGAGCAGTACTTC.

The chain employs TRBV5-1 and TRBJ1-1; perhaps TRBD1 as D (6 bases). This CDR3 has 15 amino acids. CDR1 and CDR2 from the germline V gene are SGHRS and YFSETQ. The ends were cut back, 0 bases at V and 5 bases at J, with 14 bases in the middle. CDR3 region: CASSLGGRGRTEAFF. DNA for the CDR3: TGCGCCAGCAGCTTGGGGGGGCGAGGGAGAACTGAAGCTTTCTTT.

This chain's CDR3 is CASKFREDGYTF. The CDR3 DNA reads as TGTGCCAGCAAATTCAGGGAGGACGGCTACACCTTC. V usage is TRBV2 and J usage is TRBJ1-2, with D maybe TRBD1 (5 bases). The CDR3 is 12 residues long. CDR1 and CDR2 from the germline V gene are SNHLY and FYNNEI. Trimming cost V 7 bases and J 8 bases, with 14 bases left between them.

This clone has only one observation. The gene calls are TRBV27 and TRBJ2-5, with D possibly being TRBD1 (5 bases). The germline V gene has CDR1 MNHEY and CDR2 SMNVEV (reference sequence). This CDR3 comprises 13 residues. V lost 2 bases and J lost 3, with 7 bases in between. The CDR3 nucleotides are TGTGCCAGCAGTTTAGGCAGGGAAGAGACCCAGTACTTC. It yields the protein CASSLGREETQYF.

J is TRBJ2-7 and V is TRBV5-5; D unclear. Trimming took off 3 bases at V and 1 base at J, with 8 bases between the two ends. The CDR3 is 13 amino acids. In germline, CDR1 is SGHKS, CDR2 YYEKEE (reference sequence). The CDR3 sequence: CASSSRSSYEQYF. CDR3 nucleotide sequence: TGTGCCAGCAGCTCGCGTTCGTCCTACGAGCAGTACTTC. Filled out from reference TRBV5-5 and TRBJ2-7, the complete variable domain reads DAGVTQSPTHLIKTRGQQVTLRCSPISGHKSVSWYQQVLGQGPQFIFQYYEKEERGRGNFPDRFSARQFPNYSSELNVNALLLGDSALYLCASSSRSSYEQYFGPGTRLTVT.

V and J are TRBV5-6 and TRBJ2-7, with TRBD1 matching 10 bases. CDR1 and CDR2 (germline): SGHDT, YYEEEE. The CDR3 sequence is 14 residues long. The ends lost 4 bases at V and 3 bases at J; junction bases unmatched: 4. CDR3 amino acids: CASSRGDRGYEQYF. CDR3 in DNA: TGTGCCAGCAGCCGGGGGGACAGGGGCTACGAGCAGTACTTC. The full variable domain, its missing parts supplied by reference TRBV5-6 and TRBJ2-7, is DAGVTQSPTHLIKTRGQQVTLRCSPKSGHDTVSWYQQALGQGPQFIFQYYEEEERQRGNFPDRFSGHQFPNYSSELNVNALLLGDSALYLCASSRGDRGYEQYFGPGTRLTVT.

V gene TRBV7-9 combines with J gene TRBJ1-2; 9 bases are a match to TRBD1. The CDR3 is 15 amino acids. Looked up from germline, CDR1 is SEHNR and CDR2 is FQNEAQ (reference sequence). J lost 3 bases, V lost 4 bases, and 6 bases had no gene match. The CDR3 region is CASSSPGQGDYGYTF. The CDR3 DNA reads TGTGCCAGCAGCTCCCCGGGACAGGGAGACTATGGCTACACCTTC. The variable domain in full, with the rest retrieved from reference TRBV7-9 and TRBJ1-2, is DTGVSQNPRHKITKRGQNVTFRCDPISEHNRLYWYRQTLGQGPEFLTYFQNEAQLEKSRLLSDRFSAERPKGSFSTLEIQRTEQGDSAMYLCASSSPGQGDYGYTFGSGTRLTVV.

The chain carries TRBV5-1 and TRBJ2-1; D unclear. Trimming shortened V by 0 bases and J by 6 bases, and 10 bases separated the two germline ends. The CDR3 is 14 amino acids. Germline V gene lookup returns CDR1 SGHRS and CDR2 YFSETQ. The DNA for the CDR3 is TGCGCCAGCAGCTTGGTAGTCACAGCCAATGAGCAGTTCTTC. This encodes CASSLVVTANEQFF.

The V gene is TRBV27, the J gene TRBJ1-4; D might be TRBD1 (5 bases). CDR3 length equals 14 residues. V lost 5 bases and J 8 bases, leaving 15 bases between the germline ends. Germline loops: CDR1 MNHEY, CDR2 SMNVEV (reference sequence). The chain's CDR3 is CASSAVGPREKLFF. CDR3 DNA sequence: TGTGCCAGCAGTGCGGTGGGGCCGAGAGAAAAACTGTTTTTT.

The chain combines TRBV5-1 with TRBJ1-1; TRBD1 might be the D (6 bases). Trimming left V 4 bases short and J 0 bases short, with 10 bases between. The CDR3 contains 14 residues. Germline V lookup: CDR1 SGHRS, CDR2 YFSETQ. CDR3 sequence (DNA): TGCGCCAGCAGCCCAGGGGACATGAACACTGAAGCTTTCTTT. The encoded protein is CASSPGDMNTEAFF.

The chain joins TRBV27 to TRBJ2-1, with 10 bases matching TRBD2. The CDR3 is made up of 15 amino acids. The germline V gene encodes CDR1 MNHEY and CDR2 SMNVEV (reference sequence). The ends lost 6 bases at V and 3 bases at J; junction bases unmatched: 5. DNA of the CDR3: TGTGCCAGCAGCCCAACTAGCGGGAACTACAATGAGCAGTTCTTC. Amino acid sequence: CASSPTSGNYNEQFF.

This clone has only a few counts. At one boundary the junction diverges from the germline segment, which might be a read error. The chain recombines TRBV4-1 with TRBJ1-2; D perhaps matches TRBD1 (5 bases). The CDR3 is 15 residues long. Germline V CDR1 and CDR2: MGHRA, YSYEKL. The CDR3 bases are TGCGCCAGCAGCAAAGAGGAGGGACGGAGTTACGGCTACACCTTC. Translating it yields CASSKEEGRSYGYTF.

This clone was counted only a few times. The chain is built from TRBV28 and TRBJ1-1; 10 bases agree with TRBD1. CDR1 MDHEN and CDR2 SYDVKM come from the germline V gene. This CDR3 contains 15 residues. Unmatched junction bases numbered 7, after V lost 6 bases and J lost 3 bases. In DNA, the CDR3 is TGTGCCAGCAGCCGCCGGGGGACAGGGGACACTGAAGCTTTCTTT. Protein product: CASSRRGTGDTEAFF.

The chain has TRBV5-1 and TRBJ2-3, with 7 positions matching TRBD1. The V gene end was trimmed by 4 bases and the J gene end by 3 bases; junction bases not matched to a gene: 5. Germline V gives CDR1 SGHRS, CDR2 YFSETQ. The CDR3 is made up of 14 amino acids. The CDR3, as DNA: TGCGCCAGCAGCCAAGGACAGGAAACAGATACGCAGTATTTT. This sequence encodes CASSQGQETDTQYF.

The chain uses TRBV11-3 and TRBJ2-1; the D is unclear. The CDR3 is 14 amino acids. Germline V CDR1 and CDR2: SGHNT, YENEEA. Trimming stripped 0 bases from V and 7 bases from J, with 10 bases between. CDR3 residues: CASSLDMVQNEQFF. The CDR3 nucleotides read TGTGCCAGCAGCTTAGATATGGTACAAAATGAGCAGTTCTTC.

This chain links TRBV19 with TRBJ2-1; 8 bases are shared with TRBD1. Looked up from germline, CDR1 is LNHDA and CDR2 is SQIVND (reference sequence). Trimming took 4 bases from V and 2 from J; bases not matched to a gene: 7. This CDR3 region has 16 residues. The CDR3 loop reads CASSTYRGSTYNEQFF. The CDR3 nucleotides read TGTGCCAGTAGTACCTACAGGGGGAGTACCTACAATGAGCAGTTCTTC.

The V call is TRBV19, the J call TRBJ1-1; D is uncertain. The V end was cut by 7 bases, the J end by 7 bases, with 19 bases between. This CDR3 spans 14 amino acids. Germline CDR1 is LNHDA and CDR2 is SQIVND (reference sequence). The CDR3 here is CASIHMRGLCEAFF. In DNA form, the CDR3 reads TGTGCCAGTATCCATATGCGGGGTCTTTGTGAAGCTTTCTTT.

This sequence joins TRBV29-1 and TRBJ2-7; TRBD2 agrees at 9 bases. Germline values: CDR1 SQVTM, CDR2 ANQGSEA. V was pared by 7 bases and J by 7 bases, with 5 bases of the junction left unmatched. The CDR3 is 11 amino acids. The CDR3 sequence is CSARLAEEQYF. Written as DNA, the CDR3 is TGCAGCGCCAGACTAGCGGAAGAGCAGTACTTC.

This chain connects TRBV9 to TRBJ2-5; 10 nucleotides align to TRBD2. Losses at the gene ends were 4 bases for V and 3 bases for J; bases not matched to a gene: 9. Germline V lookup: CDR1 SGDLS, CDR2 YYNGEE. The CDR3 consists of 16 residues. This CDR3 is CASSSRAGGSEETQYF. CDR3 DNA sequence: TGTGCCAGCAGCTCAAGAGCGGGGGGGAGTGAAGAGACCCAGTACTTC.

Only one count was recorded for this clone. The CDR3 DNA sequence: TGTGCCATCCAAACCGGGACTGGTTACGAGCAGTACTTC. Translating it yields CAIQTGTGYEQYF. The rearrangement joins TRBV28 to TRBJ2-7, with D perhaps TRBD2 (6 bases). Germline V gene data show CDR1 as MDHEN and CDR2 as SYDVKM. Between the trimmed V and J ends, which lost 10 bases and 4 bases, there was a span of 17 bases. The length of the CDR3 is 13 residues. Based on the CDR3 plus reference TRBV28 and TRBJ2-7, the full variable domain is DVKVTQSSRYLVKRTGEKVFLECVQDMDHENMFWYRQDPGLGLRLIYFSYDVKMKEKGDIPEGYSVSREKKERFSLILESASTNQTSMYLCAIQTGTGYEQYFGPGTRLTVT.

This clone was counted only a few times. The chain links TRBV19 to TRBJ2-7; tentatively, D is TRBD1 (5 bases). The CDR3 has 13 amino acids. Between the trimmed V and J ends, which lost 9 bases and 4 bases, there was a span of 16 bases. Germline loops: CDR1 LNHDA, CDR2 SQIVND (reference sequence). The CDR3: CASRKTELYEQYF. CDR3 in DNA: TGTGCCAGCCGAAAGACAGAATTGTACGAGCAGTACTTC.

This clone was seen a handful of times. The CDR3 spells CASSRDTGYEKLFF. The CDR3 region has the DNA TGCGCCAGCAGCCGGGACACTGGATATGAAAAACTGTTTTTT. The chain recombines TRBV5-1 with TRBJ1-4, with a possible D match to TRBD1 (6 bases). The CDR3 covers 14 residues. The V and J ends lost 4 bases and 6 bases respectively, with 13 bases between them. Germline V lookup: CDR1 SGHRS, CDR2 YFSETQ.

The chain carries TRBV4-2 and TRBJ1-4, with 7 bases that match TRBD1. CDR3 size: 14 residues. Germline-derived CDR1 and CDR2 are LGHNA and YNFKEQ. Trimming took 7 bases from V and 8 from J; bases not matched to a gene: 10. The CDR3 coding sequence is TGTGCCAGCACACAACAGGGGATGGTCGAAAAACTGTTTTTT. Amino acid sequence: CASTQQGMVEKLFF.

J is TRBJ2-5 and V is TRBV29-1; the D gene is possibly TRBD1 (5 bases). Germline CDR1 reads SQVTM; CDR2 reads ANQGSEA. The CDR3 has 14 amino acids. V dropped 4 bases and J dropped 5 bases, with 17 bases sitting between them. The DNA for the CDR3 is TGCAGCGTTGGAGTCAGGGATATTAGGGAGACCCAGTACTTC. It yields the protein CSVGVRDIRETQYF.